This T cell receptor (beta chain) was recorded in a study of neurological immune-mediated disorders. This clonotype has at least ten counts. Per germline, CDR1 ENHRY and CDR2 SYGVKD. The ends were cut back, 0 bases at V and 4 bases at J, with 12 bases in the middle. The CDR3 spans 15 residues. Using its own MiXCR run on the 5' RACE reads, TCRdb lists one record per CDR3 protein. The profile covers roughly 62,000 distinct CDR3 sequences, with under 5.5% appearing a single time and roughly 3.4% taken by the ten largest. This clonotype was sampled from a woman in her forties or fifties with multiple sclerosis. The J gene is TRBJ1-2, the V gene TRBV10-3; tentative D call: TRBD1 (5 bases). The specimen sequenced was PBMCs. The CDR3 sequence: CAISESRGLSYGYTF. The CDR3 DNA is TGTGCCATCAGTGAGTCGAGGGGACTCAGCTATGGCTACACCTTC.